The clone carrying this T cell receptor (beta chain) came up many times. Amplification of TCR beta CDR3 regions used RNA transcripts. The first round was an RT-PCR with HTBI primers, and the second round was a multiplex PCR. TCRdb recomputed calls from the multiplex PCR reads with MiXCR, one row per CDR3 protein. The data hold 900,000 to 1,200,000 distinct CDR3 sequences, with about two fifths observed a single time. It was on clinical symptoms, serum thyroxine, TRAb, thyroid ultrasound and orbital computed tomography that diagnosis relied. The data are from a study of Graves' ophthalmopathy and Graves' hyperthyroidism. V lost 0 bases, J lost 2 bases, and 8 bases lay in between. The V gene's germline CDR1 is SGDLS and CDR2 YYNGEE. The CDR3 is 14 amino acids.

This clonotype originated in an adult man with Graves' hyperthyroidism. The sample taken for sequencing was peripheral blood or thyroid tissue (not recorded which). This sequence joins TRBV9 and TRBJ2-5; D call uncertain. CDR3 in amino acids: CASSVGAAQETQYF. As DNA, the CDR3 is TGTGCCAGCAGCGTAGGGGCGGCTCAAGAGACCCAGTACTTC.